The 21 T cell receptor beta chains below were found in one sample sequenced in a study of shared clonotypes between healthy human individuals (dated by TCRdb to about 2020). The library relied on the immunoSEQ multiplex PCR assay. In TCRdb, the immuneACCESS table is reduced to in-frame sequences with V and J assigned. These tables do not hold every clone; where another copy was compared, an unresolved V gene accounts for under half, and the others remain unexplained. Present in this sample are under 1 million clones, about 97% of which were seen just once. Less than 0.25% of the sample goes to the ten largest clones. For the CD8 naive samples, CD45RO-negative cells were positively selected for CCR7, yielding a CD45RA+CCR7+ population from which TemRA cells were excluded. The sequenced sample consisted of naive CD8+ T cells sorted from blood. The sample's cell subset or site label, in plain terms: CD45RA+CCR7+. These TCRs come from a man between 25 and 39 years old in good health.

This chain links TRBV5-4 with TRBJ1-2; tentative D call: TRBD1 (5 bases). The CDR3 contains 14 residues. V dropped 7 bases and J dropped 7 bases, with 20 bases sitting between them. Germline V gives CDR1 SGHNT, CDR2 YYREEE (reference sequence). The CDR3 region has the DNA TGTGCCAGCCGCTGGGAGGGACCAGCAGGTGGCTACACCTTC. Protein: CASRWEGPAGGYTF.

This chain connects TRBV7-9 to TRBJ2-3; D may be TRBD2 (5 bases). Germline CDR1 and CDR2: SEHNR and FQNEAQ (reference sequence). V shed 3 bases and J shed 4 bases, with 8 bases lying between them. CDR3 size: 13 residues. This CDR3 is CASSFSGSDTQYF. DNA of the CDR3: TGTGCCAGCAGCTTTTCGGGATCAGATACGCAGTATTTT.

The CDR3 spells CAWSVVGSEQFF. The CDR3 DNA sequence: TGTGCCTGGAGTGTGGTAGGGTCTGAGCAGTTCTTC. The chain carries TRBV30 and TRBJ2-1, with D hard to call. Trimming removed 0 bases from V and 9 bases from J, with 9 bases in between. CDR1 is GTSNPN and CDR2 is SVGIG in the germline V gene (reference sequence). The CDR3 spans 12 residues.

This clone was seen a single time. The V call is TRBV5-4, the J call TRBJ2-1; tentatively, D is TRBD1 (6 bases). The V gene lost 2 bases and the J gene lost 4 bases, with 13 bases spanning the gap. Germline V gene data show CDR1 as SGHNT and CDR2 as YYREEE (reference sequence). The CDR3 totals 15 residues. CDR3 in amino acids: CASSFLGQGYNEQFF. The CDR3 bases are TGTGCCAGCAGCTTCTTGGGACAAGGGTACAATGAGCAGTTCTTC. Full variable domain (rest looked up from reference TRBV5-4 and TRBJ2-1): ETGVTQSPTHLIKTRGQQVTLRCSSQSGHNTVSWYQQALGQGPQFIFQYYREEENGRGNFPPRFSGLQFPNYSSELNVNALELDDSALYLCASSFLGQGYNEQFFGPGTRLTVL.

V gene TRBV27 combines with J gene TRBJ2-7; 12 positions match TRBD2. After removal of 5 bases from V and 6 bases from J, the junction contained 8 bases not matched to a gene. Per germline, CDR1 MNHEY and CDR2 SMNVEV (reference sequence). The CDR3 totals 15 residues. As DNA, the CDR3 is TGTGCCAGCAGTCCCCGACTAGCGGGAGTGGGCGAGCAGTACTTC. It translates to CASSPRLAGVGEQYF.

The rearrangement links TRBV11-2 to TRBJ1-2; possible D gene TRBD1, 5 bases. Germline V gene lookup returns CDR1 SGHAT and CDR2 FQNNGV. Trimming removed 8 bases from V and 4 bases from J, with 20 bases in between. The CDR3 length is 15 residues. The CDR3 here is CASAKSGTERYGYTF. The DNA of the CDR3 is TGTGCCAGCGCGAAATCCGGGACGGAACGCTATGGCTACACCTTC.

The chain carries TRBV30 and TRBJ2-1, with D perhaps matching TRBD1 or TRBD2 (6 bases each). From germline, CDR1 is GTSNPN and CDR2 SVGIG (reference sequence). This CDR3 comprises 15 residues. V was cut by 4 bases and J by 7 bases, with 20 bases left in between. CDR3 sequence (DNA): TGTGCCTGGACCGATGAGGGGGAGGACTGGAATGAGCAGTTCTTC. Amino acids: CAWTDEGEDWNEQFF.

The chain joins TRBV15 to TRBJ1-1; D is unclear. Germline V gene lookup returns CDR1 LNHNV and CDR2 YYDKDF (reference sequence). The germline V and J ends were trimmed by 6 bases and 0 bases, with 8 bases remaining between them. CDR3 length equals 13 residues. This CDR3 reads CATRPDLNTEAFF. CDR3 nucleotide sequence: TGTGCCACCAGGCCGGACCTGAACACTGAAGCTTTCTTT.

The chain joins TRBV9 to TRBJ2-1; 13 bases agree with TRBD2. Germline CDR1 reads SGDLS; CDR2 reads YYNGEE. The CDR3 covers 16 residues. Trimming cost V 4 bases and J 8 bases; bases outside gene matches: 9. The CDR3 is CASSPSGLAGVDEQFF. In nucleotides, the CDR3 is TGTGCCAGCAGCCCGAGCGGACTAGCGGGAGTCGATGAGCAGTTCTTC.

V is TRBV7-6 and J is TRBJ2-2; 11 bases align to TRBD2. This CDR3 is 18 amino acids long. Germline loops: CDR1 SGHVS, CDR2 FNYEAQ. The V and J ends lost 6 bases and 2 bases, in that order; junction bases with no gene match: 11. The CDR3 DNA follows: TGTGCCAGCAGTAGACTAGCGGGAACTACTATAAACACCGGGGAGCTGTTTTTT. Its protein is CASSRLAGTTINTGELFF. Supplemented by reference TRBV7-6 and TRBJ2-2, the full variable domain reads GAGVSQSPRYKVTKRGQDVALRCDPISGHVSLYWYRQALGQGPEFLTYFNYEAQQDKSGLPNDRFSAERPEGSISTLTIQRTEQRDSAMYRCASSRLAGTTINTGELFFGEGSRLTVL.

The chain employs TRBV11-3 and TRBJ2-1; 14 bases match TRBD2. Germline-derived CDR1 and CDR2 are SGHNT and YENEEA. The CDR3 has 20 residues. Trimming at V came to 5 bases and at J to 5 bases, leaving 17 bases not matched to a gene. This CDR3 is CASSHRTSGRYGAQDNEQFF. In nucleotides, the CDR3 is TGTGCCAGCAGCCACCGGACTAGCGGGAGGTATGGGGCACAGGACAATGAGCAGTTCTTC.

The gene calls are TRBV9 and TRBJ2-1; the D is unclear. CDR1 and CDR2 (germline): SGDLS, YYNGEE. CDR3 length: 14 amino acids. With 2 bases removed from V and 5 bases from J, the gap between germline ends came to 11 bases. Here the CDR3 reads CASSVTLLDNEQFF. The CDR3 DNA reads as TGTGCCAGCAGCGTTACCCTCCTCGACAATGAGCAGTTCTTC.

The chain uses TRBV27 and TRBJ2-1; 11 bases agree with TRBD2. The CDR3 runs 16 residues. J was trimmed by 10 bases and V by 0 bases; bases with no gene match: 8. Germline values: CDR1 MNHEY, CDR2 SMNVEV (reference sequence). CDR3 in amino acids: CASSLSTTSGKAEQFF. CDR3 nucleotides: TGTGCCAGCAGTTTATCGACGACTAGCGGGAAAGCGGAGCAGTTCTTC.

This rearrangement joins TRBV25-1 to TRBJ2-7, with 8 bases identical to TRBD2. Looked up from germline, CDR1 is MGHDK and CDR2 is SYGVNS. Unmatched junction bases numbered 4, after V lost 3 bases and J lost 0 bases. CDR3 length: 15 residues. Here the CDR3 DNA reads TGTGCCAGCAGTGATCGGGGGGGATTCTCCTACGAGCAGTACTTC. Protein: CASSDRGGFSYEQYF.

This clone is a singleton in its sample. The chain links TRBV27 to TRBJ2-5, with 8 bases identical to TRBD1. This CDR3 has 18 residues. V gave up 4 bases and J gave up 4 bases; unmatched junction bases: 17. Germline CDR1 and CDR2: MNHEY and SMNVEV (reference sequence). CDR3 coding DNA: TGTGCCAGCAGTTCGTGGTTCTCAGGGAGGACAGGGAGAGAGACCCAGTACTTC. It codes for CASSSWFSGRTGRETQYF.

On this clone: Other DNA sequences from this sample encode an identical CDR3 as well. This chain connects TRBV7-4 to TRBJ1-2, with a weak D call TRBD1 (5 bases). The V end lost 1 base, the J end lost 11 bases, and 20 bases lay between the germline ends. The CDR3 is 15 amino acids. Germline V CDR1 and CDR2: SGHVT, SQSDAQ. In DNA, the CDR3 is TGTGCCAGCAGCTTAGTTACTCGAGGGACTTGGGGTTACACCTTC. Translating gives CASSLVTRGTWGYTF.

The chain is built from TRBV27 and TRBJ1-1; perhaps TRBD1 as D (6 bases). The CDR3 length is 15 residues. Germline loops: CDR1 MNHEY, CDR2 SMNVEV (reference sequence). Trimming cost V 2 bases and J 7 bases, with 17 bases left between them. This CDR3 is CASSLTPPGQYEAFF. DNA of the CDR3: TGTGCCAGCAGTTTAACCCCCCCGGGACAATATGAAGCTTTCTTT.

The chain combines TRBV7-6 with TRBJ2-1, with 7 nucleotides matching TRBD2. The V segment lost 2 bases and the J segment 10 bases; nucleotides outside the gene matches: 17. CDR3 length: 17 residues. Germline assignment: CDR1 SGHVS and CDR2 FNYEAQ. CDR3 sequence reads: CASSLTSQRDGRREQFF. In nucleotides, the CDR3 is TGTGCCAGCAGCTTAACCAGCCAGCGGGATGGCCGAAGGGAGCAGTTCTTC.

The rearrangement links TRBV27 to TRBJ2-2, with 11 positions matching TRBD2. With V trimmed by 5 bases and J by 7 bases, 9 bases remained unmatched. The CDR3 covers 16 residues. Germline CDR1 is MNHEY and CDR2 is SMNVEV (reference sequence). The CDR3 reads CASSQNSGRAGGELFF. CDR3 bases: TGTGCCAGCAGTCAAAATAGCGGGAGGGCCGGCGGGGAGCTGTTTTTT.

This chain joins TRBV10-2 and TRBJ1-5, with 8 bases aligning to TRBD1. The CDR3 has 13 amino acids. V lost 8 bases to trimming and J lost 6 bases; unmatched junction nucleotides: 6. CDR1 WSHSY and CDR2 SAAADI come from the germline V gene. CDR3 amino acids: CASSTGGGQPQHF. The DNA for the CDR3 is TGCGCCAGCTCTACAGGGGGTGGTCAGCCCCAGCATTTT.

The chain has TRBV27 and TRBJ1-4, with D uncertain. Trimming shortened V by 6 bases and J by 0 bases, and 8 bases separated the two germline ends. The germline gives CDR1 MNHEY, CDR2 SMNVEV (reference sequence). The CDR3 length is 14 residues. The CDR3 loop is CASSVIATNEKLFF. CDR3 in DNA: TGTGCCAGCAGCGTCATTGCAACTAATGAAAAACTGTTTTTT. Full variable domain (rest looked up from reference TRBV27 and TRBJ1-4): EAQVTQNPRYLITVTGKKLTVTCSQNMNHEYMSWYRQDPGLGLRQIYYSMNVEVTDKGDVPEGYKVSRKEKRNFPLILESPSPNQTSLYFCASSVIATNEKLFFGSGTQLSVL.